This TCR beta chain was captured in a study of T cells expressing NK-cell markers. On the study more broadly: Seven of the eight sequenced donors were HCMV-seropositive; one was seronegative.

The CDR3 spans 16 residues. Germline assignment: CDR1 GTSNPN and CDR2 SVGIG (reference sequence). TCRdb re-called the 5' RACE reads and shows each CDR3 protein once, DNA omitted. There are roughly 420,000 distinct CDR3 sequences in the sample, with about 7.3% held by the top ten. This sequence joins TRBV30 and TRBJ2-3; TCRdb outputs TRBD2, but without DNA this stays unchecked. The sequencing sample was made of blood T cells: a sorted CD56 or NKG2C T cell subset, CD4+ or CD8+ T cells, or bulk PBMC T cells (not recorded which). This receptor was obtained from a woman aged 18 to 75 in good health. The CDR3 region is CAWSVGSGGVIDTQYF.